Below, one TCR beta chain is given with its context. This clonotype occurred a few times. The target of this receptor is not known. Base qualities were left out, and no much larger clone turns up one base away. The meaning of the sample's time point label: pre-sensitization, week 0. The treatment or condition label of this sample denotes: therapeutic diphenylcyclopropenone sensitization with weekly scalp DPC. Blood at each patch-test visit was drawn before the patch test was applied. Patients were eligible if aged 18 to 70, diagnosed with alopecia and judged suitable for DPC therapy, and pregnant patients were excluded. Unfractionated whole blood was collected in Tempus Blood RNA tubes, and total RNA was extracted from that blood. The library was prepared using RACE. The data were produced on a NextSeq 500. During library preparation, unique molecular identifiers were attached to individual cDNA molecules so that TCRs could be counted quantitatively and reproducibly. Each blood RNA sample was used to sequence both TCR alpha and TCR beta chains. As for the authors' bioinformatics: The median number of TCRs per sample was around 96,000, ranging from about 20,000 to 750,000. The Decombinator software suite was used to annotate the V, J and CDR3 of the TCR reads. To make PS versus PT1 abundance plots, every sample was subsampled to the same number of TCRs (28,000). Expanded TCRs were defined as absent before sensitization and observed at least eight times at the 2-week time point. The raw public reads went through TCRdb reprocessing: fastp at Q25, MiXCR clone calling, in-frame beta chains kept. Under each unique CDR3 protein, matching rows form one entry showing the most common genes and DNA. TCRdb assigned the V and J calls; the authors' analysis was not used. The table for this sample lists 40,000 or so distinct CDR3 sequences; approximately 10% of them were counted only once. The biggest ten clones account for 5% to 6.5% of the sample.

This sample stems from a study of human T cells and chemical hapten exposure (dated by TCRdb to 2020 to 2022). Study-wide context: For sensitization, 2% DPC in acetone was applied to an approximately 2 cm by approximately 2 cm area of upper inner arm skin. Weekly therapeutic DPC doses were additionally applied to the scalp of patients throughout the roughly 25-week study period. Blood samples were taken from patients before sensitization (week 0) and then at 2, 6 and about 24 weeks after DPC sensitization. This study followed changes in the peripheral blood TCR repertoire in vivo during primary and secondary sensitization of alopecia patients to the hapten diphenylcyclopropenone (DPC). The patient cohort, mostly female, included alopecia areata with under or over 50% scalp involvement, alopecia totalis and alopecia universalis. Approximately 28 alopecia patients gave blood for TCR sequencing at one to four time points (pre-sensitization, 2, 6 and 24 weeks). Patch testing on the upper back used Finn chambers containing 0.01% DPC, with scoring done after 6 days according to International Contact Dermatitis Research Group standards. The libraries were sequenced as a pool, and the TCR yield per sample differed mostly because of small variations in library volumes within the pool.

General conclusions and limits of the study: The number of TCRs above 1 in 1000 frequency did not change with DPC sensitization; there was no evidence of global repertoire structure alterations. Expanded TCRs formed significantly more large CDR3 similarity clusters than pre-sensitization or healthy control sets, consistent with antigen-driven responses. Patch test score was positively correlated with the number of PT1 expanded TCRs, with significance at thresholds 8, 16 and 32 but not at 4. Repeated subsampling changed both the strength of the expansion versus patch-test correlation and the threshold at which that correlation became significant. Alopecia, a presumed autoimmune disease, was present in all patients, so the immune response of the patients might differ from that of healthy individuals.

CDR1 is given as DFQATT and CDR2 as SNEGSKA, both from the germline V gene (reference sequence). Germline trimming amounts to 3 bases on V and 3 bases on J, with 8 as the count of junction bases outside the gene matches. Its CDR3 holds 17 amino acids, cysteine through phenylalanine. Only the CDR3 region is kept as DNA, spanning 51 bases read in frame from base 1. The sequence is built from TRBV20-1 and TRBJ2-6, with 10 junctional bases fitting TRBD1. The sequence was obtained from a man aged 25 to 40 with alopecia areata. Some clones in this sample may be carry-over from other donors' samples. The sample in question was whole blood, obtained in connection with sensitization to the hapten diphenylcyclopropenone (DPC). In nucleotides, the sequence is TGCAGTGCTAGTACCGGGACAGGGGAACATGGGGCCAACGTCCTGACTTTC. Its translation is CSASTGTGEHGANVLTF.